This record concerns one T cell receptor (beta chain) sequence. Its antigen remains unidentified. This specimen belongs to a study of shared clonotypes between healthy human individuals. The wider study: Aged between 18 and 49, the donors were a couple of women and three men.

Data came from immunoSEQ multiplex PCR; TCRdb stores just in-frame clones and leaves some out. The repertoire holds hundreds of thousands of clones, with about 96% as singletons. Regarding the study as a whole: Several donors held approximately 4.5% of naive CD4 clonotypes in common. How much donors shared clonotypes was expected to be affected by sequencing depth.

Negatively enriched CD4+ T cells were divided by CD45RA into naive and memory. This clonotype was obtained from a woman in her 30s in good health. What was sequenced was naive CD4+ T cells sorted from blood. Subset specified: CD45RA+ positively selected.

The CDR3, as DNA: TGTGCCAGCAGAATTCCCCAGGGCGAGTACTTC. Protein sequence: CASRIPQGEYF. The chain combines TRBV6-1 with TRBJ2-7; D is perhaps TRBD1 (5 bases). The CDR3 runs 11 residues. The germline V gene has CDR1 MNHNS and CDR2 SASEGT. Trimming shortened V by 6 bases and J by 11 bases, and 14 bases separated the two germline ends.